This is a list of T cell receptor beta chains from one sample in a study of shared clonotypes between healthy human individuals. Clones were read by immunoSEQ multiplex PCR, and TCRdb kept only the in-frame ones, dropping some. The table includes 2 million to 3 million clones, approximately 93% detected once. The sequenced sample consisted of naive CD4+ T cells from PBMCs. All receptors derive from a man aged 18 to 35 in good health. Some clones in this sample may be carry-over from other donors' samples. The CDR3 runs from the conserved cysteine through the conserved F or W. A D gene is named only where the DNA matches it firmly. Only some rows state a clone size, as once, few, many or a class for expanded clones.

abundance: .
j_gene: TRBJ2-7
v_gene: TRBV19
d_gene: .
CDR3aa: CATSRGRQSPYEQYF
CDR3nt: TGTGCCACCAGCAGGGGTCGCCAGTCCCCCTACGAGCAGTACTTC

abundance: .
j_gene: TRBJ1-5
v_gene: TRBV28
d_gene: .
CDR3aa: CASREGPRLSQPQHF
CDR3nt: TGTGCCAGCAGGGAGGGTCCGAGATTGAGTCAGCCCCAGCATTTT

abundance: .
j_gene: TRBJ2-3
v_gene: TRBV5-1
d_gene: .
CDR3aa: CASVNRAGTDTQYF
CDR3nt: TGCGCCAGCGTAAACAGGGCGGGCACAGATACGCAGTATTTT

abundance: .
j_gene: TRBJ2-2
v_gene: TRBV15
d_gene: TRBD2
CDR3aa: CATSRDRTSGRAGELFF
CDR3nt: TGTGCCACCAGCAGGGATAGGACTAGCGGGAGGGCCGGGGAGCTGTTTTTT

abundance: .
j_gene: TRBJ1-5
v_gene: TRBV19
d_gene: .
CDR3aa: CASSIGRLGNQPQHF
CDR3nt: TGTGCCAGTAGTATAGGCCGGCTAGGCAATCAGCCCCAGCATTTT

abundance: .
j_gene: TRBJ2-3
v_gene: TRBV9
d_gene: TRBD2
CDR3aa: CASSGVSGRADTQYF
CDR3nt: TGTGCCAGCAGCGGGGTTAGCGGGAGAGCAGATACGCAGTATTTT

abundance: .
j_gene: TRBJ1-4
v_gene: TRBV28
d_gene: .
CDR3aa: CASSRDIFEKLFF
CDR3nt: TGTGCCAGCAGTAGGGACATATTTGAAAAACTGTTTTTT

abundance: .
j_gene: TRBJ1-5
v_gene: TRBV7-2
d_gene: .
CDR3aa: CASSLDRSFNQPQHF
CDR3nt: TGTGCCAGCAGCTTAGACAGATCGTTTAATCAGCCCCAGCATTTT

abundance: .
j_gene: TRBJ2-3
v_gene: TRBV6-1
d_gene: TRBD2
CDR3aa: CASSVGGVADTQYF
CDR3nt: TGTGCCAGCAGTGTCGGGGGGGTGGCAGATACGCAGTATTTT

abundance: .
j_gene: TRBJ1-1
v_gene: TRBV5-1
d_gene: .
CDR3aa: CASNPGQGFETEAFF
CDR3nt: TGCGCCAGCAACCCAGGCCAAGGCTTCGAGACTGAAGCTTTCTTT

abundance: once
j_gene: TRBJ1-2
v_gene: TRBV19
d_gene: .
CDR3aa: CASSFPGRGYTF
CDR3nt: TGTGCCAGTAGCTTCCCTGGGAGGGGCTACACCTTC

abundance: .
j_gene: TRBJ1-1
v_gene: TRBV7-9
d_gene: TRBD1
CDR3aa: CASSQTGDTEAFF
CDR3nt: TGTGCCAGCAGCCAGACAGGGGACACTGAAGCTTTCTTT

abundance: .
j_gene: TRBJ2-7
v_gene: TRBV5-1
d_gene: TRBD1
CDR3aa: CASSHLATGVNEQYF
CDR3nt: TGCGCCAGCAGCCATCTAGCGACAGGGGTCAACGAGCAGTACTTC

abundance: .
j_gene: TRBJ2-7
v_gene: TRBV19
d_gene: .
CDR3aa: CASSGLGYEQYF
CDR3nt: TGTGCCAGTAGCGGACTCGGGTACGAGCAGTACTTC

abundance: once
j_gene: TRBJ2-7
v_gene: TRBV6-4
d_gene: .
CDR3aa: CASWPTQETYEQYF
CDR3nt: TGTGCCAGCTGGCCCACACAGGAGACCTACGAGCAGTACTTC

abundance: .
j_gene: TRBJ1-1
v_gene: TRBV29-1
d_gene: .
CDR3aa: CSAEEADEAFF
CDR3nt: TGCAGCGCCGAAGAGGCAGATGAAGCTTTCTTT